This T cell receptor beta chain was sequenced in a study of T cells in Graves' hyperthyroidism and ophthalmopathy. Amplified TCR beta CDR3 regions came from RNA transcripts. Researchers ran a first-round RT-PCR on the TCR CDR3 using the HTBI primer set. One entry per CDR3 protein results from TCRdb running MiXCR on the multiplex PCR reads. The table records 600,000 or so distinct CDR3 sequences, about 17% of them present only once. The V gene lost 1 base and the J gene lost 9 bases, with 10 bases spanning the gap. The CDR3 spans 12 residues. Germline V lookup: CDR1 LNHNV, CDR2 YYDKDF (reference sequence). There are many counts of this clonotype.

The clonotype was recovered from a woman between 25 and 40 years old with Graves' hyperthyroidism. The genes are TRBV15 and TRBJ2-7; the D call may be TRBD1 or TRBD2 (6 bases each). Material for sequencing was blood. The CDR3 coding sequence is TGTGCCACCAGCAGAGCACAGGGAGGGCAGTACTTC. This encodes CATSRAQGGQYF. Full variable domain (missing parts from reference TRBV15 and TRBJ2-7): DAMVIQNPRYQVTQFGKPVTLSCSQTLNHNVMYWYQQKSSQAPKLLFHYYDKDFNNEADTPDNFQSRRPNTSFCFLDIRSPGLGDTAMYLCATSRAQGGQYFGPGTRLTVT.